This is a list of T cell receptor beta chains from one sample in a study of early T cells in non-severe SARS-CoV-2 infection. A single record per CDR3 protein comes from TCRdb applying MiXCR to the 5' RACE reads. The table has fewer than 85,000 distinct CDR3 sequences, around 15% seen once. Sequenced sample: whole blood. The receptors originated from an adult who was a healthcare worker with PCR-confirmed SARS-CoV-2 infection or an uninfected control (not recorded which). CDR3s include the opening cysteine and the closing phenylalanine or tryptophan. The D gene is left open where the match is weak. The size entry is marked missing in some rows and otherwise reads once, few, many or a size class.

clone_size	d_call	v_call	j_call	cdr3_aa	cdr3_nt
few	TRBD2	TRBV7-8	TRBJ2-7	CASSWAGTSLDEQYF	TGTGCCAGCAGCTGGGCCGGGACTAGCCTCGACGAGCAGTACTTC
NA	NA	TRBV3-1	TRBJ1-1	CASSPRTGVNTEAFF	TGTGCCAGCAGCCCCCGGACGGGCGTGAACACTGAAGCTTTCTTT
NA	TRBD1	TRBV5-4	TRBJ2-2	CASTWDRGRLGELFF	TGTGCCAGCACATGGGACAGGGGGCGTCTCGGGGAGCTGTTTTTT
few	NA	TRBV2	TRBJ1-3	CASSARGGNTIYF	TGTGCCAGCAGTGCCAGGGGTGGAAACACCATATATTTT
few	TRBD2	TRBV12-3/TRBV12-4	TRBJ2-2	CASRPSGRSLTGELFF	TGTGCCAGCAGACCTAGCGGGAGGAGTCTCACCGGGGAGCTGTTTTTT
NA	TRBD2	TRBV4-2	TRBJ2-3	CASSQDLAGGTDTQYF	TGTGCCAGCAGCCAAGATCTAGCGGGGGGCACAGATACGCAGTATTTT
many	NA	TRBV14	TRBJ2-5	CASSQGPYQETQYF	TGTGCCAGCAGCCAAGGGCCATACCAAGAGACCCAGTACTTC
few	TRBD1	TRBV5-4	TRBJ2-7	CASSLGTGGEQYF	TGTGCCAGCAGCTTGGGGACAGGGGGCGAGCAGTACTTC
NA	NA	TRBV5-1	TRBJ1-2	CASSNKSGASGYTF	TGCGCCAGCAGCAACAAATCGGGGGCGTCGGGCTACACCTTC
many	NA	TRBV12-3/TRBV12-4	TRBJ1-6	CASTGEGNSPLHF	TGTGCCAGCACCGGAGAGGGGAATTCACCCCTCCACTTT
NA	TRBD1	TRBV27	TRBJ2-1	CASSSQDRGLSYNEQFF	TGTGCCAGCAGTTCCCAGGACAGGGGCCTTTCCTACAATGAGCAGTTCTTC
few	NA	TRBV25-1	TRBJ2-1	CASSERQPNEQFF	TGTGCCAGCAGTGAACGGCAACCCAATGAGCAGTTCTTC
NA	NA	TRBV6-6	TRBJ2-7	CASRNRYEQYF	TGTGCCAGCAGAAACAGGTACGAGCAGTACTTC
NA	TRBD1	TRBV12-3/TRBV12-4	TRBJ1-1	CASSHRDRLSEAFF	TGTGCCAGCAGTCACCGGGACAGATTGAGTGAAGCTTTCTTT
NA	TRBD1	TRBV5-5	TRBJ1-4	CASSQPQGTGEKLFF	TGTGCCAGCAGCCAGCCACAGGGGACGGGCGAAAAACTGTTTTTT
few	NA	TRBV6-5	TRBJ1-1	CASSYYDFTEAFF	TGTGCCAGCAGTTATTATGACTTCACTGAAGCTTTCTTT
NA	NA	TRBV7-2	TRBJ2-2	CASSLDSNTGELFF	TGTGCCAGCAGCCTGGACTCGAACACCGGGGAGCTGTTTTTT
many	NA	TRBV7-2	TRBJ2-7	CASSLTWQAATYEQYF	TGTGCCAGCAGTTTAACTTGGCAGGCGGCCACCTACGAGCAGTACTTC
NA	TRBD1	TRBV13	TRBJ2-2	CASSLWTGGYDTGELFF	TGTGCCAGCAGCCTGTGGACAGGGGGCTATGACACCGGGGAGCTGTTTTTT
few	TRBD2	TRBV6-4	TRBJ2-3	CASSDSTGGPDTQYF	TGTGCCAGCAGTGACTCGACGGGGGGGCCAGATACGCAGTATTTT
NA	NA	TRBV5-1	TRBJ2-7	CASSLEIRGLYSEQYF	TGCGCCAGCAGCTTGGAGATCCGGGGCCTATACTCCGAGCAGTACTTC
NA	TRBD1	TRBV7-9	TRBJ1-2	CASSFTGGVGYTF	TGTGCCAGCAGCTTCACAGGGGGTGTTGGCTACACCTTC
NA	TRBD2	TRBV2	TRBJ2-7	CASTSLAGAYEQYF	TGTGCCAGCACTTCACTAGCGGGAGCCTACGAGCAGTACTTC
few	NA	TRBV25-1	TRBJ2-7	CASKGGSYEQYF	TGTGCCAGCAAGGGGGGTTCGTACGAGCAGTACTTC
NA	NA	TRBV28	TRBJ2-1	CASSLSFAGEQFF	TGTGCCAGCAGTCTCTCCTTTGCGGGAGAGCAGTTCTTC
NA	NA	TRBV15	TRBJ2-7	CATSSGLQYEQYF	TGTGCCACCAGCAGCGGACTTCAGTACGAGCAGTACTTC
medium-sized	NA	TRBV12-5	TRBJ1-2	CASGLLKSRLGGYTF	TGTGCTAGTGGTTTGTTAAAATCCCGCTTGGGTGGCTACACCTTC
few	NA	TRBV7-6	TRBJ2-7	CASSQASGFAYEQYF	TGTGCCAGCAGCCAAGCATCGGGATTCGCCTACGAGCAGTACTTC
NA	NA	TRBV12-3/TRBV12-4	TRBJ2-7	CASNYDGNSYEQYF	TGTGCCAGCAATTACGACGGGAACTCCTACGAGCAGTACTTC
NA	TRBD2	TRBV28	TRBJ2-7	CASRAGTSRYEQYF	TGTGCCAGCAGGGCGGGGACTAGCAGATACGAGCAGTACTTC
many	TRBD1	TRBV29-1	TRBJ2-3	CSVEQGATDTQYF	TGCAGCGTTGAACAGGGGGCAACAGATACGCAGTATTTT
few	NA	TRBV9	TRBJ2-1	CASRATISSYNEQFF	TGTGCCAGCAGAGCTACGATTAGCTCCTACAATGAGCAGTTCTTC
NA	NA	TRBV12-3/TRBV12-4	TRBJ1-1	CASRSGPTEAFF	TGTGCCAGCCGTTCTGGGCCCACTGAAGCTTTCTTT
many	NA	TRBV10-3	TRBJ2-4	CAISEPRGPKNIQYF	TGTGCCATCAGTGAGCCCCGGGGGCCCAAAAACATTCAGTACTTC
NA	NA	TRBV10-3	TRBJ1-1	CAIRSKGNTEAFF	TGTGCCATCAGGAGTAAGGGGAACACTGAAGCTTTCTTT
NA	NA	TRBV24-1	TRBJ2-7	CATSKGGEQYF	TGTGCCACCAGTAAAGGGGGCGAGCAGTACTTC
few	NA	TRBV11-3	TRBJ2-7	CASSLAGGPQYEQYF	TGTGCCAGCAGCTTAGCAGGGGGGCCTCAGTACGAGCAGTACTTC
many	NA	TRBV7-9	TRBJ1-1	CASSSLRGRGTEAFF	TGTGCCAGCAGCTCACTCCGGGGCCGGGGGACTGAAGCTTTCTTT
NA	TRBD1	TRBV6-6	TRBJ1-2	CASSYQGAGYGYTF	TGTGCCAGCAGTTACCAGGGGGCGGGCTATGGCTACACCTTC
NA	TRBD1	TRBV11-2	TRBJ2-7	CASSQDRAREQYF	TGTGCCAGCAGCCAGGACAGGGCCAGGGAGCAGTACTTC
many	NA	TRBV18	TRBJ1-4	CASSPAGSLNEKLFF	TGTGCCAGCTCACCGGCGGGGAGCCTAAATGAAAAACTGTTTTTT
NA	NA	TRBV5-4	TRBJ2-7	CASSLDRLEQYF	TGTGCCAGCAGCTTGGATCGGTTGGAGCAGTACTTC
NA	TRBD1	TRBV11-2	TRBJ2-7	CASSQDREREQYF	TGTGCCAGCAGCCAAGACAGGGAACGCGAGCAGTACTTC
NA	NA	TRBV7-3	TRBJ2-3	CASSKSTDTQYF	TGTGCCAGCAGCAAGAGCACAGATACGCAGTATTTT
few	TRBD1	TRBV12-3/TRBV12-4	TRBJ2-5	CASSRDRGWTQYF	TGTGCCAGCAGTCGGGACAGGGGATGGACCCAGTACTTC
NA	TRBD2	TRBV20-1	TRBJ2-3	CSASPLAASTDTQYF	TGCAGTGCTTCCCCCCTAGCGGCTAGCACAGATACGCAGTATTTT
many	NA	TRBV24-1	TRBJ1-2	CATSTPGYGYTF	TGTGCCACCAGTACCCCAGGCTATGGCTACACCTTC
NA	NA	TRBV12-3/TRBV12-4	TRBJ2-7	CASSLGQGVRYF	TGTGCCAGCAGTTTGGGGCAGGGCGTTCGTTACTTC
NA	NA	TRBV7-9	TRBJ2-2	CASSRGRENTGELFF	TGTGCCAGCAGCCGGGGGCGTGAAAACACCGGGGAGCTGTTTTTT
NA	TRBD2	TRBV5-1	TRBJ2-3	CASSVSSGGGADTQYF	TGCGCCAGCAGCGTATCTAGCGGAGGAGGGGCAGATACGCAGTATTTT
few	TRBD2	TRBV20-1	TRBJ2-7	CSANLAGDEQYF	TGCAGTGCTAACCTAGCGGGCGACGAGCAGTACTTC
few	NA	TRBV5-8	TRBJ2-7	CASSRSVGYEQYF	TGTGCCAGCAGCCGTTCTGTAGGCTACGAGCAGTACTTC
few	NA	TRBV7-9	TRBJ1-2	CASSPARAFYGYTF	TGTGCCAGCAGCCCTGCGCGGGCGTTCTATGGCTACACCTTC